The rows below give T cell receptor beta chains drawn from one sample of a study of PD-1 blockade in mismatch repair-deficient tumors. The repertoire was sequenced with immunoSEQ multiplex PCR; TCRdb's copy has only in-frame clones and lacks some. The sample records about 49,000 clones, 77% being singletons. The specimen was PBMCs, collected before pembrolizumab treatment. The receptors stem from an adult with mismatch repair-deficient cancer. Each CDR3 is given with its conserved first and last residue. D genes are given only for firm matches. The listing skips clone size in some rows; elsewhere it reads once, few, many or a size class.

D,size,V,J,CDR3,DNA
.,.,TRBV11-3,TRBJ2-5,CASSPDGGTQYF,TGTGCCAGCAGCCCGGACGGCGGGACCCAGTACTTC
.,.,TRBV7-8,TRBJ2-5,CASSWGSFLETQYF,.
.,.,TRBV19,TRBJ2-5,CASSPTWGETQYF,TGTGCCAGTAGTCCAACGTGGGGAGAGACCCAGTACTTC
.,.,TRBV30,TRBJ2-2,CAWRGAGELFF,TGTGCCTGGAGGGGTGCCGGGGAGCTGTTTTTT
.,.,TRBV10-2,TRBJ1-1,CASRKEGTEAFF,TGCGCCAGCAGGAAGGAGGGGACTGAAGCTTTCTTT
.,.,TRBV7-8,TRBJ1-3,CASRSKGGSGNTIYF,TGTGCCAGCAGAAGCAAGGGGGGCTCTGGAAACACCATATATTTT
.,.,TRBV9,TRBJ2-7,CASSVERERDEQYF,TGTGCCAGCAGCGTTGAGAGGGAGAGGGACGAGCAGTACTTC
.,.,TRBV5-1,TRBJ2-7,CASSLGQNYEQYF,TGCGCCAGCAGCTTGGGGCAGAACTACGAGCAGTACTTC
TRBD2,few,TRBV4-3,TRBJ2-3,CASSQDWIAGGRDTQYF,TGCGCCAGCAGCCAAGATTGGATAGCGGGGGGGAGGGATACGCAGTATTTT
.,.,TRBV10-1,TRBJ2-1,CASSVSSSYNEQFF,TGCGCCAGCAGTGTTTCAAGCTCCTACAATGAGCAGTTCTTC
TRBD1,.,TRBV6-4,TRBJ2-5,CASRTPDRGEETQYF,TGTGCCAGCAGAACACCGGACAGGGGCGAAGAGACCCAGTACTTC
.,.,TRBV4-3,TRBJ2-1,CASSQDTGLGWNEQFF,TGCGCCAGCAGCCAAGATACGGGGTTAGGCTGGAATGAGCAGTTCTTC
TRBD2,.,TRBV7-3,TRBJ2-1,CASSLTSGRSAYEQFF,TGTGCCAGCAGCTTAACTAGCGGGAGGAGCGCATATGAGCAGTTCTTC
.,few,TRBV29-1,TRBJ1-1,CSVRRNTEAFF,TGCAGCGTTAGGAGGAACACTGAAGCTTTCTTT
.,.,TRBV7-8,TRBJ1-1,CASSLNRDWGTEAFF,TGTGCCAGCAGCCTCAACAGGGATTGGGGCACTGAAGCTTTCTTT
TRBD2,.,TRBV25-1,TRBJ2-7,CATLSGSSWYEQYF,TGTGCCACCCTTAGCGGGAGTTCTTGGTACGAGCAGTACTTC
.,.,TRBV11-1,TRBJ2-1,CASSLAGATNEQFF,TGTGCCAGCAGCTTAGCGGGAGCTACTAATGAGCAGTTCTTC
.,.,TRBV5-5,TRBJ1-1,CASSFGGLSNTEAFF,TGTGCCAGCAGCTTCGGAGGGCTTTCGAACACTGAAGCTTTCTTT
TRBD2,.,TRBV9,TRBJ2-7,CASSVGDSGRIGDYEQYF,TGTGCCAGCAGCGTAGGAGATAGCGGGAGGATAGGGGACTACGAGCAGTACTTC
.,.,TRBV10-3,TRBJ2-5,CAISEGSPAQYF,TGTGCCATCAGTGAGGGGTCCCCAGCCCAGTACTTC
TRBD1,once,TRBV7-8,TRBJ1-4,CASSLEGGGLEKLFF,TGTGCCAGCAGCTTAGAAGGAGGGGGCCTTGAAAAACTGTTTTTT
.,once,TRBV14,TRBJ2-5,CASRTASSGETQYF,TGTGCCAGCAGGACCGCCTCATCCGGGGAGACCCAGTACTTC
TRBD1,.,TRBV7-2,TRBJ2-1,CATRDRGYNEQFF,TGTGCGACCCGGGACAGGGGTTACAATGAGCAGTTCTTC
.,.,TRBV6-1,TRBJ1-3,CASSDRGHFSGNTIYF,TGTGCCAGCAGTGACCGGGGCCACTTCTCTGGAAACACCATATATTTT
.,.,TRBV11-2,TRBJ2-7,CASSLISTPTAEQYF,TGTGCCAGCAGCTTAATTAGTACACCAACCGCCGAGCAGTACTTC
.,.,TRBV28,TRBJ1-4,CASSFWPDPNEKLFF,TGTGCCAGCAGTTTCTGGCCAGACCCTAATGAAAAACTGTTTTTT
.,.,TRBV9,TRBJ2-3,CASSGGVLSTDTQYF,TGTGCCAGCAGCGGGGGGGTTCTTAGCACAGATACGCAGTATTTT
.,.,TRBV7-6,TRBJ2-7,CASSPDSSFLEQYF,TGTGCCAGCAGCCCAGACAGTTCCTTTTTGGAGCAGTACTTC
.,.,TRBV11-2,TRBJ2-7,CASSLEKGRWYEQYF,TGTGCCAGCAGCTTAGAGAAGGGGCGTTGGTACGAGCAGTACTTC
.,.,TRBV30,TRBJ2-7,CAWNSGAYEQYF,TGTGCCTGGAATTCTGGGGCCTACGAGCAGTACTTC
.,.,TRBV4-1,TRBJ2-3,CASSQDPAGTSTDTQYF,TGCGCCAGCAGCCAAGATCCAGCGGGTACTAGCACAGATACGCAGTATTTT